Below, 25 T cell receptor beta chains from the same sample are listed, as sequenced in a study of shared clonotypes between healthy human individuals. The repertoire was sequenced with immunoSEQ multiplex PCR; TCRdb's copy has only in-frame clones and lacks some. The sample gives approximately 1,000,000 clones, 70% to 80% of which show up once; 0.85% to 1% is in the top ten. Sequencing used memory CD4+ T cells from PBMCs. Subset meaning: CD45RA-negative fraction. These receptors were collected from a man aged 18-30 years in good health. Some clones in this sample may be carry-over from other donors' samples.

This rearrangement joins TRBV29-1 to TRBJ2-1; D gene unclear. CDR1 SQVTM and CDR2 ANQGSEA come from the germline V gene. CDR3 size: 12 residues. V shed 8 bases and J shed 0 bases, with 8 bases lying between them. The DNA for the CDR3 is TGCAGCTCTAGGCTCTCCTACAATGAGCAGTTCTTC. Its protein product is CSSRLSYNEQFF.

This clone was seen ten or more times. The V call is TRBV18, the J call TRBJ1-1; D is perhaps TRBD1 (6 bases). The CDR3 is made up of 15 amino acids. With 4 bases removed from V and 1 base from J, the gap between germline ends came to 13 bases. The germline gives CDR1 KGHSH, CDR2 LQKENI. CDR3 loop: CASSLQRQANTEAFF. In DNA, the CDR3 is TGTGCCAGCTCACTTCAAAGACAGGCGAACACTGAAGCTTTCTTT.

This chain connects TRBV2 to TRBJ2-1, with TRBD1 identical over 7 bases. The CDR3 has 15 residues. With 7 bases clipped from V and 0 bases from J, the junction kept 6 bases outside the gene matches. The germline gives CDR1 SNHLY, CDR2 FYNNEI. CDR3 sequence (DNA): TGTGCCAGCAACCGAGGGGGCAGCTCCTACAATGAGCAGTTCTTC. This codes for CASNRGGSSYNEQFF.

Many counts were recorded for this clone. The genes are TRBV7-8 and TRBJ2-3, with 7 bases identical to TRBD2. The CDR3 is 15 residues long. Germline-derived CDR1 and CDR2 are SGHVS and FQNEAQ. Losses at the gene ends were 5 bases for V and 0 bases for J; bases not matched to a gene: 5. The CDR3 region has the DNA TGTGCCAGCAGCCAGCGGGGCCGAAGCACAGATACGCAGTATTTT. Protein product: CASSQRGRSTDTQYF.

The J gene is TRBJ2-5, the V gene TRBV30, with 11 bases identical to TRBD1. The V gene's germline CDR1 is GTSNPN and CDR2 SVGIG (reference sequence). The CDR3 has 13 residues. Trimming at V came to 6 bases and at J to 6 bases, leaving 6 bases not matched to a gene. The CDR3 DNA sequence: TGTGCCTGCCGGACAGGGGGCGGGAAGACCCAGTACTTC. Residues: CACRTGGGKTQYF.

V and J are TRBV19 and TRBJ1-1; D not certain. The V end was cut by 10 bases, the J end by 0 bases, with 12 bases between. This CDR3 spans 13 amino acids. Germline V gives CDR1 LNHDA, CDR2 SQIVND (reference sequence). This chain's CDR3 is CATLSDLNTEAFF. The CDR3 bases are TGTGCCACCCTTTCGGACCTGAACACTGAAGCTTTCTTT.

This clone was counted between two and nine times. Within the sample, other DNA sequences also encode this same CDR3. The rearrangement uses TRBV6-6 and TRBJ2-7; D remains unclear. Between the trimmed V and J ends, which lost 0 bases and 0 bases, there was a span of 6 bases. Germline values: CDR1 MNHNY, CDR2 SVGAGI (reference sequence). CDR3 size: 14 residues. CDR3 in amino acids: CASSYSTASYEQYF. The CDR3 nucleotides are TGTGCCAGCAGTTACTCCACGGCCTCCTACGAGCAGTACTTC.

This clone was detected once. V gene TRBV10-3 combines with J gene TRBJ2-1; D remains unclear. Germline CDR1 and CDR2: ENHRY and SYGVKD. The V gene lost 6 bases and the J gene lost 9 bases, with 12 bases spanning the gap. This CDR3 is built from 12 residues. The CDR3 region is CAISYDWGEQFF. CDR3 nucleotide sequence: TGTGCCATCAGCTACGATTGGGGTGAGCAGTTCTTC.

The rearrangement joins TRBV5-4 to TRBJ2-1; possibly TRBD1 for D (5 bases). This CDR3 has 15 residues. Trimming removed 2 bases at V and 6 bases at J, with 15 bases between. Germline CDR1 and CDR2: SGHNT and YYREEE (reference sequence). CDR3 region: CASSFKRQPVNEQFF. The CDR3 DNA reads TGTGCCAGCAGCTTCAAGAGACAGCCTGTCAATGAGCAGTTCTTC. Looking up the rest from reference TRBV5-4 and TRBJ2-1 gives the full variable domain: ETGVTQSPTHLIKTRGQQVTLRCSSQSGHNTVSWYQQALGQGPQFIFQYYREEENGRGNFPPRFSGLQFPNYSSELNVNALELDDSALYLCASSFKRQPVNEQFFGPGTRLTVL.

This rearrangement joins TRBV5-1 to TRBJ2-5; 7 positions agree with TRBD2. This CDR3 comprises 14 residues. The V gene end was trimmed by 4 bases and the J gene end by 1 base; junction bases not matched to a gene: 4. Germline CDR1 is SGHRS and CDR2 is YFSETQ. This CDR3 reads CASSRGEIQETQYF. As DNA, the CDR3 is TGCGCCAGCAGCCGGGGGGAGATCCAAGAGACCCAGTACTTC. The full variable domain, its missing parts supplied by reference TRBV5-1 and TRBJ2-5, is KAGVTQTPRYLIKTRGQQVTLSCSPISGHRSVSWYQQTPGQGLQFLFEYFSETQRNKGNFPGRFSGRQFSNSRSEMNVSTLELGDSALYLCASSRGEIQETQYFGPGTRLLVL.

The CDR3 protein is CASSPPPGRANYGYTF. The CDR3, as DNA: TGTGCCAGCAGTCCCCCTCCCGGGAGAGCTAACTATGGCTACACCTTC. The chain employs TRBV27 and TRBJ1-2; D uncertain. Deletions cut 5 bases from V and 0 bases from J, with 16 bases between. Germline assignment: CDR1 MNHEY and CDR2 SMNVEV (reference sequence). The CDR3 totals 16 residues.

The chain carries TRBV2 and TRBJ2-7, with D possibly TRBD2 on 6 matching bases. Germline V lookup: CDR1 SNHLY, CDR2 FYNNEI. V dropped 7 bases and J dropped 4 bases, with 14 bases sitting between them. The CDR3 has 13 amino acids. The CDR3 bases are TGTGCCAGCATGCGGAGGGAGCAGTACGAGCAGTACTTC. Protein sequence: CASMRREQYEQYF. Looking up the rest from reference TRBV2 and TRBJ2-7 gives the full variable domain: EPEVTQTPSHQVTQMGQEVILRCVPISNHLYFYWYRQILGQKVEFLVSFYNNEISEKSEIFDDQFSVERPDGSNFTLKIRSTKLEDSAMYFCASMRREQYEQYFGPGTRLTVT.

The chain employs TRBV7-2 and TRBJ2-3; 8 bases line up with TRBD2. Trimming at V came to 2 bases and at J to 6 bases, leaving 13 bases not matched to a gene. This CDR3 is 17 amino acids long. Germline-derived CDR1 and CDR2 are SGHTA and FQGNSA. In DNA, the CDR3 is TGTGCCAGCAGCTTAATGGCGGGAGGAGGTGTCGCGGATACGCAGTATTTT. Its translation: CASSLMAGGGVADTQYF.

This clone was detected once. This sequence joins TRBV11-1 and TRBJ2-5; the D is unclear. CDR1 SGHAT and CDR2 FQDESV come from the germline V gene (reference sequence). CDR3 size: 14 residues. The ends were cut back, 8 bases at V and 4 bases at J, with 17 bases in the middle. This CDR3 reads CASSSNRVGETQYF. As DNA, the CDR3 is TGTGCCAGCTCTTCAAATAGGGTAGGAGAGACCCAGTACTTC.

The J gene is TRBJ2-5, the V gene TRBV9, with 9 bases identical to TRBD1. V lost 0 bases and J lost 7; bases outside the gene matches: 7. Germline V lookup: CDR1 SGDLS, CDR2 YYNGEE. CDR3 length: 15 residues. CDR3 sequence: CASSVERGQGVTQYF. The DNA for the CDR3 is TGTGCCAGCAGCGTAGAAAGGGGACAGGGTGTGACCCAGTACTTC.

Written as DNA, the CDR3 is TGCGCCAGCAGGAGTGAGGACAGGGCGCACTATGGCTACACCTTC. It specifies CASRSEDRAHYGYTF. This chain uses TRBV5-1 with TRBJ1-2; 8 nucleotides align to TRBD1. Germline V CDR1 and CDR2: SGHRS, YFSETQ. V gave up 5 bases and J gave up 3 bases; unmatched junction bases: 9. This CDR3 has 15 residues.

V and J are TRBV27 and TRBJ2-3, with a tentative D call TRBD1 (5 bases). This CDR3 is 14 amino acids long. CDR1 is MNHEY, CDR2 SMNVEV, per germline (reference sequence). Between the trimmed V and J ends, which lost 6 bases and 0 bases, there was a span of 10 bases. CDR3 nucleotide sequence: TGTGCCAGCAGATGGGGCGTTAGCACAGATACGCAGTATTTT. Encoded protein: CASRWGVSTDTQYF.

The rearrangement uses TRBV5-6 and TRBJ1-5; D is unclear. V was trimmed by 0 bases and J by 0 bases, leaving 7 bases between them. CDR1 is SGHDT and CDR2 is YYEEEE in the germline V gene. This CDR3 has 15 residues. The CDR3 spells CASSLGQYSNQPQHF. As DNA, the CDR3 is TGTGCCAGCAGCTTGGGTCAGTATAGCAATCAGCCCCAGCATTTT.

The V call is TRBV27, the J call TRBJ2-1; no clear D gene. V gave up 2 bases and J gave up 7 bases, with 15 bases separating them. This CDR3 comprises 15 residues. Germline CDR1 reads MNHEY; CDR2 reads SMNVEV (reference sequence). CDR3 sequence: CASSLLVAVKNEQFF. DNA for the CDR3: TGTGCCAGCAGTTTACTCGTGGCAGTAAAAAATGAGCAGTTCTTC.

The chain combines TRBV9 with TRBJ1-2, with a weak D call TRBD1 (6 bases). Trimming took off 4 bases at V and 6 bases at J, with 19 bases between the two ends. This CDR3 comprises 15 residues. Germline values: CDR1 SGDLS, CDR2 YYNGEE. CDR3 DNA sequence: TGTGCCAGCAGCACCCTACAGGGTTTGGTGGATGGCTACACCTTC. Protein: CASSTLQGLVDGYTF.

The chain couples TRBV6-1 to TRBJ2-3; D is ambiguous. Germline assignment: CDR1 MNHNS and CDR2 SASEGT. V was clipped by 5 bases and J by 1 base, with 10 bases between them. CDR3 size: 14 residues. The CDR3 region has the DNA TGTGCCAGCAGTCCTGTTGGGGGCACAGATACGCAGTATTTT. Translation: CASSPVGGTDTQYF.

The V gene is TRBV6-5, the J gene TRBJ1-2, with a tentative D call TRBD1 (5 bases). Trimming pared 2 bases from V and 8 bases from J, leaving 9 bases between. Germline CDR1 is MNHEY and CDR2 is SVGAGI. The CDR3 has 12 residues. The CDR3 reads CASSYGGEGYTF. As DNA, the CDR3 is TGTGCCAGCAGTTACGGGGGGGAGGGCTACACCTTC.

The J gene is TRBJ2-3, the V gene TRBV5-1, with D unresolved. The CDR3 consists of 14 residues. Germline V lookup: CDR1 SGHRS, CDR2 YFSETQ. Trimming shortened V by 0 bases and J by 0 bases, and 5 bases separated the two germline ends. The DNA for the CDR3 is TGCGCCAGCAGCTTGGACACTAGCACAGATACGCAGTATTTT. This sequence encodes CASSLDTSTDTQYF.

The chain is built from TRBV30 and TRBJ2-3; a possible D gene is TRBD2 (6 bases). V lost 1 base to trimming and J lost 1 base, with 9 bases between them. This CDR3 region has 14 residues. Germline V gene lookup returns CDR1 GTSNPN and CDR2 SVGIG (reference sequence). CDR3 nucleotide sequence: TGTGCCTGGAGTGGCGGGGTACGCACAGATACGCAGTATTTT. Translated: CAWSGGVRTDTQYF.

CDR3 region: CAWDRSGGGIYGYTF. The CDR3 nucleotides are TGTGCCTGGGATCGATCGGGGGGCGGGATCTATGGCTACACCTTC. This sequence joins TRBV30 and TRBJ1-2; D is possibly TRBD1 (6 bases). This CDR3 has 15 residues. The V and J ends lost 5 bases and 4 bases respectively, with 20 bases between them. The germline CDR1 and CDR2 sequences are GTSNPN and SVGIG (reference sequence).